These T cell receptor beta chains were read from a single sample in a study of blood T cells in healthy people across ages. MiXCR, run by TCRdb on the 5' RACE reads, gives a single entry per CDR3 protein. This table holds around 750,000 distinct CDR3 sequences, 53% found once. Sequencing was performed on blood. The receptors here all came from a man aged 80 or over in good health. CDR3s include the opening cysteine and the closing phenylalanine or tryptophan. D genes are given only for firm matches. Where a row states a size, it is once, few, many or the class of an expanded clone; other rows omit it.

J | size | V | D | DNA | CDR3
TRBJ2-5 | few | TRBV7-9 | TRBD2 | TGTGCCAGCAGTTCAGCAACTAGCGGCAGGGAGACCCAGTACTTC | CASSSATSGRETQYF
TRBJ2-7 | few | TRBV20-1 | - | TGCAGTGCCGTAAGGGGGGGAGCGGCCTCCTACGAGCAGTACTTC | CSAVRGGAASYEQYF
TRBJ2-4 | - | TRBV20-1 | TRBD2 | TGCAGTGCCGGGGGACTAGCCGGTTACATTCAGTACTTC | CSAGGLAGYIQYF
TRBJ2-5 | few | TRBV6-2/TRBV6-3 | - | TGTGCCAGCAGTTACTCGTGGGAAGGGGAGACCCAGTACTTC | CASSYSWEGETQYF
TRBJ1-1 | - | TRBV29-1 | - | TGCAGCGTAGACTCAGGGACTGAAGCTTTCTTT | CSVDSGTEAFF
TRBJ2-3 | few | TRBV5-6 | TRBD1 | TGTGCCAGCAGCTTGGTAGGGACAGGGCGCACAGATACGCAGTATTTT | CASSLVGTGRTDTQYF
TRBJ2-7 | - | TRBV5-1 | TRBD2 | TGCGCCAGCAGCTCGACTAGCGCCCCCTCCTACGAGCAGTACTTC | CASSSTSAPSYEQYF
TRBJ2-7 | - | TRBV11-2 | - | TGTGCCAGCAGCCCTCTTGTCGGGAACTACGAGCAGTACTTC | CASSPLVGNYEQYF
TRBJ2-7 | - | TRBV6-1 | - | TGTGCCAGCATAGCTTCCGGGGGGCGGCCCAACTACAATGAGCAGTACTTC | CASIASGGRPNYNEQYF
TRBJ2-7 | - | TRBV28 | TRBD2 | TGTGCCAGCAGTCCACCCGGGGGACTAGCGGGAGTCGTCCACGAGCAGTACTTC | CASSPPGGLAGVVHEQYF
TRBJ2-7 | - | TRBV6-5 | - | TGTGCCAGCAGTTACTCGAATCGGGGATATCGGGACCAACCCTACGAGCAGTACTTC | CASSYSNRGYRDQPYEQYF
TRBJ2-1 | - | TRBV28 | - | TGTGCCAGCAGTCCCCAGGGCGAGAGCAATGAGCAGTTCTTC | CASSPQGESNEQFF
TRBJ1-5 | - | TRBV6-6 | - | TGTGCCAGCACCAGTTATAGCAATCAGCCCCAGCATTTT | CASTSYSNQPQHF
TRBJ2-7 | - | TRBV6-5 | - | TGTGCCAGCAGTTATGGGGGCAGACCCTACGAGCAGTACTTC | CASSYGGRPYEQYF
TRBJ1-6 | few | TRBV6-5 | - | TGTGCCAGCAGTTACTCGGACAGACTTAGCTCCTATAATTCACCCCTCCACTTT | CASSYSDRLSSYNSPLHF
TRBJ2-7 | few | TRBV9 | - | TGTGCCAGCAGCAAAAGACTAGTCGACGAGCAGTACTTC | CASSKRLVDEQYF
TRBJ1-5 | once | TRBV9 | TRBD1 | TGTGCCAGCAGCGTAGCCCACCTAACCACAGGGGGCCCCAAGCAGCCCCAGCATTTT | CASSVAHLTTGGPKQPQHF
TRBJ1-4 | once | TRBV5-1 | - | TGCGCCAGCAGCTTGGAGGCCCCTACGAATGAAAAACTGTTTTTT | CASSLEAPTNEKLFF
TRBJ2-7 | - | TRBV15 | - | TGTGCCACCAGCAGTGCCCTTATGGGCGAGCAGTACTTC | CATSSALMGEQYF
TRBJ2-5 | - | TRBV14 | TRBD1 | TGTGCCAGCAGCCCCAAGGACAGGGAGGAAAAGACCCAGTACTTC | CASSPKDREEKTQYF
TRBJ1-2 | - | TRBV28 | - | TGTGCCAGCAGTCTCCGGGACTATGGCTACACCTTC | CASSLRDYGYTF
TRBJ2-7 | - | TRBV20-1 | - | TGCAGTGCTAACGGAGGGGGGGGCGTGGAGCAGTACTTC | CSANGGGGVEQYF
TRBJ2-7 | - | TRBV29-1 | - | TGCAGCGTTACCCGCGGCGGCGCCTACGAGCAGTACTTC | CSVTRGGAYEQYF
TRBJ1-5 | - | TRBV24-1 | TRBD1 | TGTGCCACCAGTGACCGACAGGGCTTTCAGCCCCAGCATTTT | CATSDRQGFQPQHF
TRBJ1-2 | - | TRBV6-1 | - | TGTGCCAGCAGCACCAGTGGGCAGTGGCGGGGCTACACCTTC | CASSTSGQWRGYTF
TRBJ2-1 | - | TRBV4-2 | TRBD2 | TGTGCCAGCAGCCAAGTGTTAGCGGGAGTGAATGAGCAGTTCTTC | CASSQVLAGVNEQFF
TRBJ2-5 | - | TRBV5-1 | TRBD2 | TGCGTCAGCAGCTCCCCGACTAGCGGGAGGGGAGGGCAGTACTTC | CVSSSPTSGRGGQYF
TRBJ1-1 | - | TRBV20-1 | - | TGCAGTGCGGCGGGGAACACTGAAGCTTTCTTT | CSAAGNTEAFF
TRBJ2-7 | few | TRBV12-3/TRBV12-4 | TRBD1 | TGTGCCAGCAGTCCCGGGACAGGGGGCTTCGAGCAGTACTTC | CASSPGTGGFEQYF
TRBJ2-5 | few | TRBV6-2/TRBV6-3 | TRBD1 | TGTGCCAGCAACACCCGGGACAGACAAGAGACCCAGTACTTC | CASNTRDRQETQYF
TRBJ1-4 | once | TRBV6-1 | - | TGTGCCAGCAGTCCTGTTCCGATTACAGGGCCCACTAATGAAAAACTGTTTTTT | CASSPVPITGPTNEKLFF
TRBJ2-3 | - | TRBV7-2 | - | TGTGCCACCCGATCCGCAGATACGCAGTATTTT | CATRSADTQYF
TRBJ2-3 | - | TRBV11-2 | TRBD1 | TGTGCCAGCAGCTCATCGATCTTACAGGGGGGATACGCGTATTTT | CASSSSILQGGYAYF
TRBJ2-7 | once | TRBV6-2/TRBV6-3 | TRBD2 | TGTGCCGGCAGTCACGGGACTAGCGGGACGGTGGGCGAGCAGTACTTC | CAGSHGTSGTVGEQYF
TRBJ1-1 | - | TRBV7-8 | TRBD1 | TGTGCCAGCAGCCCGAGGACAGGGTTGGGCACTGAAGCTTTCTTT | CASSPRTGLGTEAFF
TRBJ2-3 | many | TRBV27 | TRBD2 | TGTGCCAGCAGTTCACTAGCGGGAGGCCCCACAGATACGCAGTATTTT | CASSSLAGGPTDTQYF
TRBJ2-1 | many | TRBV7-9 | - | TGTGCCAGCAGTCATTGGGGGAATGAGCAGTTCTTC | CASSHWGNEQFF
TRBJ2-3 | once | TRBV20-1 | TRBD2 | TGCAGTGCTAGAGATACTAGCGGGAGTTCTTCTAGCACAGATACGCAGTATTTT | CSARDTSGSSSSTDTQYF
TRBJ1-2 | - | TRBV9 | TRBD1 | TGTGTCAGCAGCGTAGGACAGGGATCTACCTATGGCTACACCTTC | CVSSVGQGSTYGYTF
TRBJ2-1 | few | TRBV29-1 | TRBD1 | TGCAGCGTACTAACAGGGGGCGAGAATGAGCAGTTCTTC | CSVLTGGENEQFF
TRBJ2-1 | - | TRBV27 | TRBD1 | TGTGCCAGCAGTTTATTTATTCAGGGGGCCCACAATGAGCAGTTCTTC | CASSLFIQGAHNEQFF
TRBJ2-7 | few | TRBV29-1 | - | TGCAGCGTTGATTTCCAGGGGCTCGAGCAGTACTTC | CSVDFQGLEQYF
TRBJ2-1 | few | TRBV29-1 | TRBD2 | TGCAGCGTCGGGAGGACTAGTGGCGTCTACAATGAGCAGTTCTTC | CSVGRTSGVYNEQFF
TRBJ2-3 | few | TRBV6-5 | TRBD2 | TGTGCCAGCAGTTACTCGGTTGTAGCGGGAGGTTTCGCAGATACGCAGTATTTT | CASSYSVVAGGFADTQYF
TRBJ2-1 | once | TRBV4-2 | TRBD2 | TGTGCCAGCAGCCTACCCTGGGCGGGAGAACCCTACAATGAGCAGTTCTTC | CASSLPWAGEPYNEQFF
TRBJ1-5 | - | TRBV20-1 | - | TGCAGTGCTAGAGCGGCTACAGGCCAATATCAGCCCCAGCATTTT | CSARAATGQYQPQHF
TRBJ1-2 | - | TRBV2 | TRBD1 | TGTGCCAGCAGGGGTGGGGCAGGGGGTCCCGTTAACTATGGCTACACCTTC | CASRGGAGGPVNYGYTF
TRBJ2-7 | - | TRBV21-1 | - | TGTGCCAGCAGCACCTTTCGACGGCCTTCGGACTACGAGCAGTACTTC | CASSTFRRPSDYEQYF
TRBJ2-1 | - | TRBV3-1 | - | TGTGCCAGCAGCCCAGACGCACGTTCCTACAATGAGCAGTTCTTC | CASSPDARSYNEQFF
TRBJ2-7 | once | TRBV5-1 | - | TGCGCCAGCAGCCCGGACTCTGCCTCCTACGAGCAGTACTTC | CASSPDSASYEQYF
TRBJ2-7 | few | TRBV6-2/TRBV6-3 | - | TGTGCCAGCAGTTATCCTAGTCACGCCGAGCAGTACTTC | CASSYPSHAEQYF
TRBJ2-4 | few | TRBV20-1 | TRBD2 | TGCAGTGCTAGAGATCTGGCAAGCGGGACCCAATTGTGGGACATTCAGTACTTC | CSARDLASGTQLWDIQYF
TRBJ2-5 | - | TRBV21-1 | - | TGTGCCAGCAGCAAAGCCGGGACTAGCGGTGCAGAGACCCAGTACTTC | CASSKAGTSGAETQYF
TRBJ1-2 | - | TRBV11-3 | - | TGTGCCAGCAGCCGACCTCCCGGGACCGGCAAAATTTATGGCTACACCTTC | CASSRPPGTGKIYGYTF
TRBJ1-2 | - | TRBV6-6 | TRBD1 | TGTGCCAGCACCCGGACAGGGGAAAATGGCTACACCTTC | CASTRTGENGYTF
TRBJ2-3 | once | TRBV20-1 | - | TGCAGTGCATCGACCCGCACAGATACGCAGTATTTT | CSASTRTDTQYF
TRBJ2-7 | - | TRBV6-5 | - | TGTGCCAGCAGTTTCTCTACCGGGACTCTCTACGAGCAGTACTTC | CASSFSTGTLYEQYF
TRBJ2-7 | - | TRBV12-5 | - | TGTGCTAGTGGCCCGGGGCAAGGCTACGAGCAGTACTTC | CASGPGQGYEQYF